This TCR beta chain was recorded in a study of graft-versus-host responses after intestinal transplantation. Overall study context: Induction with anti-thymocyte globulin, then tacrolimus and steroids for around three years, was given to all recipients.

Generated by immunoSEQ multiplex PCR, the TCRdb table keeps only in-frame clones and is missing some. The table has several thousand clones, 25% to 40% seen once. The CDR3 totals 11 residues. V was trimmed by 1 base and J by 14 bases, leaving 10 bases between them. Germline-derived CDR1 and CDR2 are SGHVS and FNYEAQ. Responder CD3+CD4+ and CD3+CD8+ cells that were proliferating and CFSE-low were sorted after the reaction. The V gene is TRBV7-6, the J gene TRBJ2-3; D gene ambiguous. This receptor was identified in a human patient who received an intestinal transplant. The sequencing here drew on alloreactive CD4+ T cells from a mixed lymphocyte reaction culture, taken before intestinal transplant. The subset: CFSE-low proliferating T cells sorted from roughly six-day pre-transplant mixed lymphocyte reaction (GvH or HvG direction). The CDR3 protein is CASSLVGRVYF. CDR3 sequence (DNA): TGTGCCAGCAGCTTAGTGGGCAGAGTGTATTTT.